The 14 T cell receptor beta chains below were found in one sample sequenced in a study of T cell responses to AZD1222 COVID-19 vaccine. This table comes from immunoSEQ multiplex PCR, and its TCRdb copy is limited to in-frame clones, with some not included. The sample consists of 85,000 to 130,000 clones, 88% of them appearing once. The sample here was peripheral blood, taken on day 0 of AZD1222 vaccination. These receptors were collected from an adult in good health.

The genes are TRBV5-4 and TRBJ2-7, with no clear D. V was shortened by 1 base and J by 1 base, with 3 bases between the two germline ends. This CDR3 has 12 amino acids. Germline CDR1 is SGHNT and CDR2 is YYREEE (reference sequence). CDR3 nucleotides: TGTGCCAGCAGCTTGTATTCCTACGAGCAGTACTTC. The encoded protein is CASSLYSYEQYF.

V usage is TRBV4-2 and J usage is TRBJ1-1; TRBD1 agrees at 7 bases. The CDR3 covers 14 residues. Per germline, CDR1 LGHNA and CDR2 YNFKEQ. V gave up 5 bases and J gave up 2 bases; unmatched junction bases: 5. The CDR3 region is CASSTDRVNTEAFF. The CDR3 DNA sequence: TGTGCCAGCAGCACCGACAGGGTTAACACTGAAGCTTTCTTT.

CDR3 residues: CASSPTGGPNYRSNQPQHF. The CDR3 DNA reads TGTGCCAGCAGCCCGACGGGGGGGCCCAACTATAGGAGCAATCAGCCCCAGCATTTT. This chain uses TRBV5-8 with TRBJ1-5; D possibly corresponds to TRBD1 (6 bases). The length of the CDR3 is 19 residues. Per germline, CDR1 SGHTS and CDR2 YDEGEE. V lost 4 bases to trimming and J lost 1 base, with 24 bases between them.

In this sample, this clone turned up once. The genes are TRBV25-1 and TRBJ2-3, with 7 positions matching TRBD2. Germline lookup yields CDR1 MGHDK and CDR2 SYGVNS. The CDR3 consists of 15 residues. V lost 4 bases, J lost 1 base, and 5 bases stayed unmatched. CDR3 coding DNA: TGTGCCAGCAGTGCGCTTCTAGCGGGCACAGATACGCAGTATTTT. This sequence encodes CASSALLAGTDTQYF.

This chain uses TRBV7-3 with TRBJ1-1; D possibly corresponds to TRBD1 (5 bases). This CDR3 has 15 residues. Germline values: CDR1 SGHTA, CDR2 FQGTGA. Between the trimmed V and J ends, which lost 5 bases and 4 bases, there was a span of 17 bases. The CDR3, as DNA: TGTGCCAGCAGCCCAGCCCAGGGCAGATCCACTGAAGCTTTCTTT. Translation: CASSPAQGRSTEAFF.

The chain carries TRBV10-3 and TRBJ2-7; D call uncertain. The CDR3 has 13 residues. The germline V and J ends were trimmed by 6 bases and 5 bases, with 14 bases remaining between them. Germline V gene sequence: CDR1 ENHRY, CDR2 SYGVKD. Written as DNA, the CDR3 is TGTGCCATCAGCGCCCCTATTCGTGACGAGCAGTACTTC. Its translation: CAISAPIRDEQYF.

CDR3 loop: CASSGTYVSYEQYF. The CDR3 bases are TGCGCCAGCAGCGGGACGTATGTCTCCTACGAGCAGTACTTC. The chain joins TRBV5-1 to TRBJ2-7; D is possibly TRBD1 or TRBD2 (5 bases each). V lost 4 bases to trimming and J lost 0 bases, with 11 bases between them. Germline V gives CDR1 SGHRS, CDR2 YFSETQ. The CDR3 contains 14 residues.

The chain employs TRBV27 and TRBJ1-5; TRBD1 is a possible D gene (5 bases). V was shortened by 1 base and J by 2 bases, with 12 bases between the two germline ends. Germline CDR1 is MNHEY and CDR2 is SMNVEV (reference sequence). The CDR3 is 16 amino acids. CDR3 protein: CASSLFGGIGNQPQHF. The CDR3 DNA sequence: TGTGCCAGCAGTTTATTCGGGGGTATTGGCAATCAGCCCCAGCATTTT.

The gene calls are TRBV4-1 and TRBJ1-6; 8 bases line up with TRBD1. The length of the CDR3 is 15 residues. Germline CDR1 is MGHRA and CDR2 is YSYEKL. With V trimmed by 7 bases and J by 9 bases, 11 bases remained unmatched. CDR3 in DNA: TGCGCCAGCACCCTAGAGGACAGGGTAGGTTCACCCCTCCACTTT. It is translated as CASTLEDRVGSPLHF.

The chain combines TRBV19 with TRBJ1-2, with D possibly being TRBD1 (6 bases). The CDR3 totals 13 residues. The ends were cut back, 5 bases at V and 6 bases at J, with 13 bases in the middle. In germline, CDR1 is LNHDA, CDR2 SQIVND (reference sequence). CDR3 sequence (DNA): TGTGCCAGTAGTGACTCAGGGGTAGATGGCTACACCTTC. Residues: CASSDSGVDGYTF.

The chain combines TRBV28 with TRBJ1-5, with unresolved D. Germline CDR1 reads MDHEN; CDR2 reads SYDVKM. V lost 7 bases and J lost 4, with 8 bases in between. This CDR3 comprises 12 residues. The CDR3: CASTLPNQPQHF. CDR3 DNA sequence: TGTGCCAGCACCCTCCCTAATCAGCCCCAGCATTTT.

V usage is TRBV5-6 and J usage is TRBJ1-5, with 12 bases lining up with TRBD1. Germline V gives CDR1 SGHDT, CDR2 YYEEEE. The CDR3 runs 15 residues. The ends lost 3 bases at V and 7 bases at J; junction bases unmatched: 5. CDR3 sequence: CASSSGQGAWQPQHF. CDR3 nucleotide sequence: TGTGCCAGCAGCTCGGGACAGGGGGCTTGGCAGCCCCAGCATTTT. The full variable domain, completed using reference TRBV5-6 and TRBJ1-5, is DAGVTQSPTHLIKTRGQQVTLRCSPKSGHDTVSWYQQALGQGPQFIFQYYEEEERQRGNFPDRFSGHQFPNYSSELNVNALLLGDSALYLCASSSGQGAWQPQHFGDGTRLSIL.

This sequence joins TRBV19 and TRBJ1-5; TRBD1 matches at 7 bases. Germline V gives CDR1 LNHDA, CDR2 SQIVND (reference sequence). V was clipped by 1 base and J by 0 bases; unmatched bases: 15. The CDR3 length is 20 residues. The CDR3, as DNA: TGTGCCAGTAGTATAGGAGCGGCTAAAGGGACAGACTATAGCAATCAGCCCCAGCATTTT. This translates into CASSIGAAKGTDYSNQPQHF.

The CDR3, as DNA: TGTGCCACCAGACAGGGGTCCTTGGAGACCCAGTACTTC. This sequence encodes CATRQGSLETQYF. This chain uses TRBV5-6 with TRBJ2-5, with 8 nucleotides matching TRBD1. J gave up 5 bases and V 9 bases, and 9 bases lay outside the gene matches. This CDR3 spans 13 amino acids. The V gene's germline CDR1 is SGHDT and CDR2 YYEEEE.